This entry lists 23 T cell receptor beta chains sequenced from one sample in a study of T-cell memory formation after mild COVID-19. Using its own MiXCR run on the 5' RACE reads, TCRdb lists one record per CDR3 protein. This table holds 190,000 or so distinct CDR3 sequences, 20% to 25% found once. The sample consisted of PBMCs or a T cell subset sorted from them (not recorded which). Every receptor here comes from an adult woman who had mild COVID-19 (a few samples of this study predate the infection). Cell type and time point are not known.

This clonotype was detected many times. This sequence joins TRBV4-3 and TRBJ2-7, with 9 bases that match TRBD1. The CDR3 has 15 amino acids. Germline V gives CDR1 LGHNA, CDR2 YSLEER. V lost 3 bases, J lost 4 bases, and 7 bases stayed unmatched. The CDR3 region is CASSQEGTGRYEQYF. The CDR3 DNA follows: TGCGCCAGCAGCCAGGAAGGGACAGGGAGGTACGAGCAGTACTTC.

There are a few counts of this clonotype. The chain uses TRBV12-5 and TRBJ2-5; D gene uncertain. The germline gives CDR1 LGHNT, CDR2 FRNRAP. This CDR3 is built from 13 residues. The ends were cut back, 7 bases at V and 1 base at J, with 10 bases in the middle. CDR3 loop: CASAMWGQETQYF. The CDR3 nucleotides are TGTGCTAGTGCTATGTGGGGCCAAGAGACCCAGTACTTC.

For the CDR3, the DNA is TGCGCCAGCAGCCAATGGCCCGGGCCGTCCTACGAGCAGTACTTC. Its translation is CASSQWPGPSYEQYF. This chain connects TRBV4-3 to TRBJ2-7; the D is unclear. V was pared by 2 bases and J by 1 base, with 12 bases between. The CDR3 covers 15 residues. Per germline, CDR1 LGHNA and CDR2 YSLEER.

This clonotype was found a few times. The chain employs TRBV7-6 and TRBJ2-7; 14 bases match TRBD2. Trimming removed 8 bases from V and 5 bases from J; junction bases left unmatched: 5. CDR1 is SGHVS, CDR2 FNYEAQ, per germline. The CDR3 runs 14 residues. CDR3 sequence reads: CASAMGLAGDEQYF. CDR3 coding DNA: TGTGCCAGCGCCATGGGACTAGCGGGAGACGAGCAGTACTTC.

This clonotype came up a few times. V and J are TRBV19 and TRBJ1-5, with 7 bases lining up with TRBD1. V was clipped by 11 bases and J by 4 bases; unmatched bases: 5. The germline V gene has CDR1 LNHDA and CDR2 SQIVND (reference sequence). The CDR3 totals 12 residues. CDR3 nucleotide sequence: TGTGCCCAGACAGGGTTTAATCAGCCCCAGCATTTT. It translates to CAQTGFNQPQHF.

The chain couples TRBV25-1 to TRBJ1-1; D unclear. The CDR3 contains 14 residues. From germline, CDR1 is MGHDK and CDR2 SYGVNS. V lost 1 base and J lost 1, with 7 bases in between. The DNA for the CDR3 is TGTGCCAGCAGTGAATCAAAAGAGAACACTGAAGCTTTCTTT. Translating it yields CASSESKENTEAFF.

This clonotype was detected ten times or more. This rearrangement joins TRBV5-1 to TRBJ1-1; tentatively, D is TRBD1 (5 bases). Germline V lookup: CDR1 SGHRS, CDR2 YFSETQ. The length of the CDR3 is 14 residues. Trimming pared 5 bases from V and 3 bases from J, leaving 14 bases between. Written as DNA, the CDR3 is TGCGCCAGCAGGTTAGGGAGGGGAGACACTGAAGCTTTCTTT. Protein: CASRLGRGDTEAFF.

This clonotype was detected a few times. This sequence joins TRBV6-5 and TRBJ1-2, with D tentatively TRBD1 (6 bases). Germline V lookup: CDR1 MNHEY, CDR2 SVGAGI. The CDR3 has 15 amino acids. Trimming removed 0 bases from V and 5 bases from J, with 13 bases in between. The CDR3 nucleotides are TGTGCCAGCAGTTACTCCGAAACCGGGACATATGGCTACACCTTC. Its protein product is CASSYSETGTYGYTF.

The CDR3 loop is CATSDEGGGHTDTQYF. The CDR3 region has the DNA TGTGCCACCAGTGACGAAGGAGGAGGGCACACAGATACGCAGTATTTT. V is TRBV24-1 and J is TRBJ2-3, with a weak D call TRBD2 (6 bases). This CDR3 is built from 16 residues. Trimming took 4 bases from V and 2 from J, leaving 15 bases between them. Looked up from germline, CDR1 is KGHDR and CDR2 is SFDVKD.

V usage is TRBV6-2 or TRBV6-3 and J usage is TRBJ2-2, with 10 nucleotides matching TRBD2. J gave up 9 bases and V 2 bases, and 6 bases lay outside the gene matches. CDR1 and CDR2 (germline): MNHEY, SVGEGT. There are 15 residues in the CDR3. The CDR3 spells CASSYTASGSRELFF. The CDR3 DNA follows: TGTGCCAGCAGTTACACTGCTAGCGGGAGTAGGGAGCTGTTTTTT.

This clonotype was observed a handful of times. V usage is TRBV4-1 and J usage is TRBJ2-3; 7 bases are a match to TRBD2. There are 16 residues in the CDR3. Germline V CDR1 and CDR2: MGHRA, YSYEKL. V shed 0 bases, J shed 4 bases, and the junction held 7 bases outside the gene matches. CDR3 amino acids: CASSQDARGGPDTQYF. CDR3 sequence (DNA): TGCGCCAGCAGCCAAGATGCACGGGGAGGGCCAGATACGCAGTATTTT.

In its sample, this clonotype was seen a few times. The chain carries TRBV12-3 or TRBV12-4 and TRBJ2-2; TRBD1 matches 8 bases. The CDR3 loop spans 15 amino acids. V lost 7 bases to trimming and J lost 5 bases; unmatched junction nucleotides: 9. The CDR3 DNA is TGTGCCAGCAACCTAGGACAGGGAAGTACCGGGGAGCTGTTTTTT. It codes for CASNLGQGSTGELFF.

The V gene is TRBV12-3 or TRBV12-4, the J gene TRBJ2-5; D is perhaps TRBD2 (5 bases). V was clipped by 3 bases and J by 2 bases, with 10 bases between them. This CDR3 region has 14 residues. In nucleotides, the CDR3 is TGTGCCAGCAGTTTGCCCCGGACTCAAGAGACCCAGTACTTC. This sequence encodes CASSLPRTQETQYF.

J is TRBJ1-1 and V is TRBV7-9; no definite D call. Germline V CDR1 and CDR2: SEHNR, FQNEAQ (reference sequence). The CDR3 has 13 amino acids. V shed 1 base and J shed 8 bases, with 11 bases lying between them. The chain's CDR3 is CASSLVPSVEAFF. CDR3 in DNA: TGTGCCAGCAGCTTAGTTCCGTCCGTCGAAGCTTTCTTT.

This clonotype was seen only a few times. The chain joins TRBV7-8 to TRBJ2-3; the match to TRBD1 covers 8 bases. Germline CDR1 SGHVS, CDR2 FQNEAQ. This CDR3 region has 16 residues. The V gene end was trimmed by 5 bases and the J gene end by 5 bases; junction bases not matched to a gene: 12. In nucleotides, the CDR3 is TGTGCCAGCAGCGGGCCCTTGACAGGGGTTGAAGATACGCAGTATTTT. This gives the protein CASSGPLTGVEDTQYF. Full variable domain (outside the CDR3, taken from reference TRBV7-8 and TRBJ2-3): GAGVSQSPRYKVAKRGQDVALRCDPISGHVSLFWYQQALGQGPEFLTYFQNEAQLDKSGLPSDRFFAERPEGSVSTLKIQRTQQEDSAVYLCASSGPLTGVEDTQYFGPGTRLTVL.

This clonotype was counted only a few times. The CDR3 nucleotides read TGTGCCAGCAGCTTGGACGACAGTCCGACGGATACGCAGTATTTT. Its protein product is CASSLDDSPTDTQYF. The rearrangement uses TRBV5-6 and TRBJ2-3, with D tentatively TRBD1 (5 bases). V lost 0 bases to trimming and J lost 6 bases, with 14 bases between them. The germline gives CDR1 SGHDT, CDR2 YYEEEE. The CDR3 totals 15 residues.

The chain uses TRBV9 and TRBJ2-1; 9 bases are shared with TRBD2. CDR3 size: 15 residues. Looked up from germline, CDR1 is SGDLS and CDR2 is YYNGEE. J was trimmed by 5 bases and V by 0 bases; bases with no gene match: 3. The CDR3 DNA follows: TGTGCCAGCAGCGTAGTGGGACTAGCAGACAATGAGCAGTTCTTC. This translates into CASSVVGLADNEQFF.

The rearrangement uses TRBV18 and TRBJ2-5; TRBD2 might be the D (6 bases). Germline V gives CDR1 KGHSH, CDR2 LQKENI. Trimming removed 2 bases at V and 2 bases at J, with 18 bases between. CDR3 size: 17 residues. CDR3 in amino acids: CASSPVSGTPPQETQYF. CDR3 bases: TGTGCCAGCTCACCAGTTAGCGGAACACCGCCTCAAGAGACCCAGTACTTC.

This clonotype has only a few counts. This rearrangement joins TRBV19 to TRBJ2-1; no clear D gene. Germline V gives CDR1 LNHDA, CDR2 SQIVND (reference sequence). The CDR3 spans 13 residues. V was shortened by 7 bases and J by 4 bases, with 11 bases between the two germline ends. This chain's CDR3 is CASKSVGYNEQFF. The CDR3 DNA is TGTGCCAGTAAGTCGGTCGGTTACAATGAGCAGTTCTTC.

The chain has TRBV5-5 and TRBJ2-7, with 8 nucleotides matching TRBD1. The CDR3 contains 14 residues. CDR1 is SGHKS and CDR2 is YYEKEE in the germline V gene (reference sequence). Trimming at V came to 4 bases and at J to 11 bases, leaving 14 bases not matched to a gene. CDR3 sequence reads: CASSPGTGLPIEYF. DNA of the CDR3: TGTGCCAGCAGCCCGGGGACAGGCCTGCCTATCGAGTACTTC.

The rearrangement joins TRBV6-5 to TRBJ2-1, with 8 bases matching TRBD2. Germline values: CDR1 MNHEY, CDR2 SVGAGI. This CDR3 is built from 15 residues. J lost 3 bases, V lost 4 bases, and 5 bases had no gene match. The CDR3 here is CASSSSGTSYNEQFF. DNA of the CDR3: TGTGCCAGCAGTTCCTCCGGGACTAGCTACAATGAGCAGTTCTTC.

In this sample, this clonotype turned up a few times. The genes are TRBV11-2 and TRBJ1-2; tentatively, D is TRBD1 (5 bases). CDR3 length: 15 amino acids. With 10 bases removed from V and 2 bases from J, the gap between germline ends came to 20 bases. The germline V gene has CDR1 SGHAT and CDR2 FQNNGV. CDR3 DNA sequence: TGTGCCACCATACAGTCGCAGGGCTTGAACTATGGCTACACCTTC. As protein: CATIQSQGLNYGYTF.

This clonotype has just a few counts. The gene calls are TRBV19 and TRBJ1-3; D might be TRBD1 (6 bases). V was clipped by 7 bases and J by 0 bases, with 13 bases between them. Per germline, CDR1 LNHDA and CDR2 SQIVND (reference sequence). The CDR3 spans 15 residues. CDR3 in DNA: TGTGCCAGTACCGTGGGGGGCTACTCTGGAAACACCATATATTTT. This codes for CASTVGGYSGNTIYF.